The 30 T cell receptor beta chains listed next were all sequenced from one sample in a study of cytomegalovirus exposure and HLA in healthy donors. The PCR used 60 Vbeta and 13 Jbeta primers. The assay was immunoSEQ multiplex PCR, and TCRdb's table has in-frame clones only and misses some. The top ten hold under 2.5% of the sample, which has fewer than 200,000 clones, approximately 80% seen once. The specimen was PBMCs. These receptors all come from a woman in her twenties or thirties in good health and CMV-seronegative.

The chain recombines TRBV4-3 with TRBJ2-7, with 11 nucleotides matching TRBD2. This CDR3 region has 16 residues. Germline CDR1 reads LGHNA; CDR2 reads YSLEER. Trimming at V came to 2 bases and at J to 2 bases, leaving 5 bases not matched to a gene. Here the CDR3 DNA reads TGCGCCAGCAGCCAATCCCTAGCGGGGGGCACCTACGAGCAGTACTTC. Its translation: CASSQSLAGGTYEQYF.

V gene TRBV4-1 combines with J gene TRBJ2-7, with 7 bases fitting TRBD2. Trimming cost V 0 bases and J 7 bases; bases outside gene matches: 15. Germline V CDR1 and CDR2: MGHRA, YSYEKL. The CDR3 extends over 17 amino acids. The CDR3 sequence: CASSQDFGYLAGEEQYF. The CDR3 DNA reads as TGCGCCAGCAGCCAAGATTTTGGGTATCTGGCGGGGGAAGAGCAGTACTTC.

V usage is TRBV28 and J usage is TRBJ1-3; TRBD1 matches at 9 bases. The CDR3 sequence is 15 residues long. After removal of 3 bases from V and 9 bases from J, the junction contained 9 bases not matched to a gene. Germline-derived CDR1 and CDR2 are MDHEN and SYDVKM. For the CDR3, the DNA is TGTGCCAGCAGTTTCGGGGGACAGGGTAACCCCACCATATATTTT. It yields the protein CASSFGGQGNPTIYF. The full variable domain, rest sourced from reference TRBV28 and TRBJ1-3, is DVKVTQSSRYLVKRTGEKVFLECVQDMDHENMFWYRQDPGLGLRLIYFSYDVKMKEKGDIPEGYSVSREKKERFSLILESASTNQTSMYLCASSFGGQGNPTIYFGEGSWLTVV.

The chain is built from TRBV19 and TRBJ2-3; 10 bases fit TRBD1. The CDR3 spans 14 residues. J gave up 6 bases and V 6 bases, and 6 bases lay outside the gene matches. Per the germline V gene, CDR1 is LNHDA and CDR2 is SQIVND (reference sequence). CDR3 region: CASRLGQGGDTQYF. The CDR3 bases are TGTGCCAGTAGACTCGGACAGGGGGGGGATACGCAGTATTTT.

The chain is built from TRBV2 and TRBJ2-3; a weak D match, TRBD1 (6 bases). V lost 2 bases to trimming and J lost 6 bases, with 12 bases between them. Germline V lookup: CDR1 SNHLY, CDR2 FYNNEI. The CDR3 is made up of 14 amino acids. The DNA of the CDR3 is TGTGCCAGCAGTGAACAGGGGCAGGGGGATACGCAGTATTTT. As protein: CASSEQGQGDTQYF.

CDR3 bases: TGTGCCAGCAGGGACCGGGGGACAGATACGCAGTATTTT. Residues: CASRDRGTDTQYF. V and J are TRBV6-1 and TRBJ2-3, with D possibly being TRBD2 (6 bases). The V and J ends lost 6 bases and 3 bases respectively, with 10 bases between them. CDR1 is MNHNS, CDR2 SASEGT, per germline. CDR3 length equals 13 residues.

The chain has TRBV11-2 and TRBJ2-7, with D unresolved. The CDR3 extends over 14 amino acids. Trimming took off 0 bases at V and 6 bases at J, with 12 bases between the two ends. Germline V lookup: CDR1 SGHAT, CDR2 FQNNGV. Here the CDR3 reads CASSLDRVSGEQYF. The CDR3 coding sequence is TGTGCCAGCAGCTTAGATCGGGTTAGTGGCGAGCAGTACTTC.

The rearrangement joins TRBV7-3 to TRBJ2-7, with TRBD2 matching 10 bases. The CDR3 is 13 residues long. With V trimmed by 6 bases and J by 8 bases, 7 bases remained unmatched. The V gene's germline CDR1 is SGHTA and CDR2 FQGTGA. CDR3 in DNA: TGTGCCAGCAGACACTCTAGCGGGAGTAAGCAGTACTTC. Translation gives CASRHSSGSKQYF.

The chain joins TRBV28 to TRBJ2-1; D is possibly TRBD2 (5 bases). The CDR3 is 13 residues long. Germline CDR1 reads MDHEN; CDR2 reads SYDVKM. V lost 8 bases to trimming and J lost 0 bases, with 8 bases between them. CDR3 protein: CASGSGSYNEQFF. DNA of the CDR3: TGTGCCAGCGGCAGCGGCTCCTACAATGAGCAGTTCTTC.

This chain connects TRBV27 to TRBJ2-7; D call uncertain. V was shortened by 3 bases and J by 1 base, with 16 bases between the two germline ends. The CDR3 covers 16 residues. The V gene's germline CDR1 is MNHEY and CDR2 SMNVEV (reference sequence). CDR3 protein: CASSLEPGRASYEQYF. CDR3 DNA: TGTGCCAGCAGTTTGGAGCCGGGTCGAGCATCCTACGAGCAGTACTTC.

This clone appeared a few times. V is TRBV6-5 and J is TRBJ2-7; TRBD2 agrees at 11 bases. With 5 bases clipped from V and 3 bases from J, the junction kept 3 bases outside the gene matches. The CDR3 sequence is 14 residues long. Germline CDR1 and CDR2: MNHEY and SVGAGI. The CDR3 reads CASSPTSGSYEQYF. The CDR3 region has the DNA TGTGCCAGCAGTCCTACTAGCGGGAGCTACGAGCAGTACTTC.

This clone was picked up a small number of times. This rearrangement joins TRBV29-1 to TRBJ2-7, with D maybe TRBD1 (6 bases). Trimming took 4 bases from V and 1 from J, leaving 14 bases between them. Germline CDR1 is SQVTM and CDR2 is ANQGSEA. The CDR3 consists of 14 residues. The CDR3 DNA reads as TGCAGCGTTGCACGACAGGAGAATTCCTACGAGCAGTACTTC. Translating it yields CSVARQENSYEQYF.

This clone occurred a few times. The chain recombines TRBV29-1 with TRBJ2-1; D is possibly TRBD2 (6 bases). CDR1 and CDR2 from the germline V gene are SQVTM and ANQGSEA. V lost 7 bases and J lost 7, with 11 bases in between. CDR3 size: 11 residues. CDR3 loop: CSAARGNEQFF. The CDR3 DNA reads as TGCAGCGCTGCCCGGGGGAATGAGCAGTTCTTC.

The DNA for the CDR3 is TGTGCCAGCTCACCACCAGGGGGCCCCGCGACCTTGAACACTGAAGCTTTCTTT. Translation: CASSPPGGPATLNTEAFF. V is TRBV18 and J is TRBJ1-1, with TRBD1 matching over 7 bases. The CDR3 runs to 18 residues. Trimming at V came to 0 bases and at J to 0 bases, leaving 10 bases not matched to a gene. Germline V lookup: CDR1 KGHSH, CDR2 LQKENI.

The chain joins TRBV11-2 to TRBJ1-4; unclear D gene. Germline V gene data show CDR1 as SGHAT and CDR2 as FQNNGV. The CDR3 spans 15 residues. The germline V and J ends were trimmed by 5 bases and 3 bases, with 13 bases remaining between them. The CDR3: CASSGAQSANEKLFF. The CDR3 region has the DNA TGTGCCAGCAGCGGCGCACAGTCAGCTAATGAAAAACTGTTTTTT.

The chain couples TRBV5-6 to TRBJ2-7, with D hard to call. Trimming pared 0 bases from V and 1 base from J, leaving 5 bases between. Germline CDR1 SGHDT, CDR2 YYEEEE. CDR3 size: 13 residues. CDR3 DNA sequence: TGTGCCAGCAGCTTGGAAATATCCTACGAGCAGTACTTC. Translated: CASSLEISYEQYF.

The chain has TRBV28 and TRBJ1-2; D call uncertain. V lost 3 bases and J lost 7, with 12 bases in between. The germline gives CDR1 MDHEN, CDR2 SYDVKM. The CDR3 runs to 13 residues. The CDR3 here is CASSFVAGSGYTF. The CDR3 DNA is TGTGCCAGCAGTTTTGTTGCGGGAAGTGGCTACACCTTC.

The chain couples TRBV27 to TRBJ2-5; TRBD1 agrees at 8 bases. Germline loops: CDR1 MNHEY, CDR2 SMNVEV (reference sequence). The V segment lost 5 bases and the J segment 3 bases; nucleotides outside the gene matches: 11. The CDR3 contains 16 residues. This CDR3 is CASSTRQGRLEETQYF. The CDR3 DNA follows: TGTGCCAGCAGTACCCGACAGGGGAGGCTGGAAGAGACCCAGTACTTC.

The V call is TRBV6-5, the J call TRBJ2-7; 8 nucleotides agree with TRBD1. The CDR3 sequence is 15 residues long. J gave up 3 bases and V 2 bases, and 6 bases lay outside the gene matches. Germline CDR1 reads MNHEY; CDR2 reads SVGAGI. The CDR3 region has the DNA TGTGCCAGCAGTTACGCAGGGGGCATGAGCTACGAGCAGTACTTC. It yields the protein CASSYAGGMSYEQYF.

J is TRBJ1-2 and V is TRBV28; 9 nucleotides align to TRBD1. V lost 2 bases to trimming and J lost 4 bases; unmatched junction nucleotides: 8. The CDR3 extends over 16 amino acids. Germline V lookup: CDR1 MDHEN, CDR2 SYDVKM. The CDR3 DNA reads TGTGCCAGCAGTTTAGGAGGTTCGGGACAGGGCTATGGCTACACCTTC. Its translation is CASSLGGSGQGYGYTF.

This chain links TRBV21-1 with TRBJ1-4; the table gives TRBD1 as D, unverified against the DNA. TRBV21-1 is a recognized pseudogene. The CDR3 sequence is 16 residues long. The CDR3 DNA reads as TGTGCCACCCGGGAGACAGGGGGTTGCTTTAATGAAAAACTGTTTTTT. Translation: CATRETGGCFNEKLFF.

The V gene is TRBV25-1, the J gene TRBJ1-4; 8 bases are shared with TRBD1. The length of the CDR3 is 15 residues. Unmatched junction bases numbered 9, after V lost 7 bases and J lost 5 bases. Germline CDR1 MGHDK, CDR2 SYGVNS. The CDR3 loop reads CASMGAGGGNEKLFF. CDR3 sequence (DNA): TGTGCCAGCATGGGCGCAGGGGGCGGGAATGAAAAACTGTTTTTT.

The CDR3 region is CASSTEAVQFF. In nucleotides, the CDR3 is TGTGCCAGCAGTACGGAGGCGGTGCAGTTCTTC. The chain has TRBV2 and TRBJ2-1, with a tentative D call TRBD2 (5 bases). The CDR3 runs 11 residues. The V gene lost 5 bases and the J gene lost 12 bases, with 11 bases spanning the gap. Germline V gene data show CDR1 as SNHLY and CDR2 as FYNNEI.

The chain recombines TRBV18 with TRBJ2-5, with TRBD2 identical over 8 bases. The CDR3 consists of 14 residues. Germline-derived CDR1 and CDR2 are KGHSH and LQKENI. V lost 0 bases and J lost 6; bases outside the gene matches: 3. The DNA for the CDR3 is TGTGCCAGCTCACCACCGGCGGGGGGCAAGACCCAGTACTTC. Protein product: CASSPPAGGKTQYF.

The chain is built from TRBV11-3 and TRBJ2-3; perhaps TRBD2 as D (6 bases). CDR1 and CDR2 from the germline V gene are SGHNT and YENEEA. V gave up 4 bases and J gave up 0 bases, with 8 bases separating them. The CDR3 is made up of 14 amino acids. The CDR3 coding sequence is TGTGCCAGCAGCTCGGGGACTAGCACAGATACGCAGTATTTT. Translating gives CASSSGTSTDTQYF.

Ten or more counts support this clone. The genes are TRBV5-1 and TRBJ2-7, with 8 bases lining up with TRBD2. CDR1 and CDR2 from the germline V gene are SGHRS and YFSETQ. J was trimmed by 3 bases and V by 3 bases; bases with no gene match: 5. CDR3 length equals 14 residues. The CDR3, as DNA: TGCGCCAGCAGCTCGAGCGGGAGCAGCTACGAGCAGTACTTC. It codes for CASSSSGSSYEQYF.

The chain carries TRBV7-8 and TRBJ2-7, with a possible D match to TRBD1 (7 bases). CDR1 and CDR2 (germline): SGHVS, FQNEAQ. CDR3 length: 19 amino acids. Trimming removed 4 bases at V and 1 base at J, with 26 bases between. DNA for the CDR3: TGTGCCAGCAGCTCGGCGGGGTACGCCGGACAGGAAGGATCCTACGAGCAGTACTTC. Its translation is CASSSAGYAGQEGSYEQYF.

The chain combines TRBV30 with TRBJ2-1; TRBD2 agrees at 8 bases. In germline, CDR1 is GTSNPN, CDR2 SVGIG (reference sequence). The junction had 7 bases not matched to a gene; V was cut back by 8 bases and J by 4 bases. This CDR3 spans 13 amino acids. The CDR3 DNA is TGTGCCGTAAAAGCGGGGGCGTACAATGAGCAGTTCTTC. Its protein product is CAVKAGAYNEQFF.

The rearrangement joins TRBV15 to TRBJ2-5; the D gene is possibly TRBD2 (5 bases). V shed 2 bases and J shed 4 bases, with 8 bases lying between them. The germline V gene encodes CDR1 LNHNV and CDR2 YYDKDF (reference sequence). CDR3 length equals 13 residues. The CDR3 bases are TGTGCCACCAGCAGAACTAGAGGAGAGACCCAGTACTTC. Amino acid sequence: CATSRTRGETQYF.

The chain uses TRBV6-1 and TRBJ2-7, with 12 positions matching TRBD1. The CDR3 length is 16 residues. V lost 3 bases and J lost 4; bases outside the gene matches: 7. CDR1 MNHNS and CDR2 SASEGT come from the germline V gene. The CDR3 DNA reads as TGTGCCAGCAGTGACCCTGGGACAGGGGGCTTATACGAGCAGTACTTC. Its translation: CASSDPGTGGLYEQYF.